The clone carrying this T cell receptor beta chain was seen at least ten times. Its target is unknown. The TCR beta CDR3 regions underwent amplification using RNA transcripts as the source. Researchers ran a first-round RT-PCR on the TCR CDR3 using the HTBI primer set. TCRdb itself ran the multiplex PCR reads through MiXCR, one entry per CDR3 protein. The table records about 610,000 distinct CDR3 sequences, roughly 16% of them present only once. This sample stems from a study of T cells in Graves' hyperthyroidism and ophthalmopathy. Study in general: Blood from the periphery was taken at initial diagnosis, before any treatment. Study observations and caveats: From stable hyperthyroidism, ophthalmopathy was set apart by a 13 V-J model. The model forecast ophthalmopathy, anticipating it by a median around 6.5 months before onset.

This CDR3 contains 14 residues. In germline, CDR1 is SEHNR, CDR2 FQNEAQ (reference sequence). The V and J ends lost 5 bases and 1 base respectively, with 11 bases between them. The specimen was blood. This receptor was taken from a woman aged 40 to 50 with Graves' ophthalmopathy. The chain couples TRBV7-9 to TRBJ2-5; possibly TRBD1 for D (6 bases). Written as DNA, the CDR3 is TGTGCCAGCAGCAAGCAGGGGACCCAAGAGACCCAGTACTTC. Translating it yields CASSKQGTQETQYF.